Reported below is one TCR beta chain. Its antigen is not known. Clones were read by immunoSEQ multiplex PCR, and TCRdb kept only the in-frame ones, dropping some. The sample yields under 20,000 clones, around 53% seen once. Germline V gene lookup returns CDR1 SGHTA and CDR2 FQGNSA. V lost 5 bases to trimming and J lost 5 bases; unmatched junction nucleotides: 15. The CDR3 loop spans 17 amino acids. The sample belongs to a study of Tregs in tolerant kidney transplant recipients. Across the study: Recipients received nonmyeloablative bone marrow transplants from related graft donors, with transient mixed chimerism.

Recipient PBMCs carried a CFSE label and met irradiated graft donor PBMCs for approximately six days before FACS sorting. Overall study results and limits: Tregs expanded with activated donor B cells seemed most donor-specific. Biological reproducibility was not directly addressed in this study.

The source material was CD4+ T cells from blood cultured with allogeneic cells, sampled before the transplant. The receptor comes from a human patient who received a combined kidney and bone marrow transplant. The chain joins TRBV7-2 to TRBJ2-5; TRBD2 agrees at 9 bases. The CDR3: CASSQGFGGGARETQYF. CDR3 coding DNA: TGTGCCAGCAGCCAGGGATTTGGCGGGGGGGCGAGGGAGACCCAGTACTTC.